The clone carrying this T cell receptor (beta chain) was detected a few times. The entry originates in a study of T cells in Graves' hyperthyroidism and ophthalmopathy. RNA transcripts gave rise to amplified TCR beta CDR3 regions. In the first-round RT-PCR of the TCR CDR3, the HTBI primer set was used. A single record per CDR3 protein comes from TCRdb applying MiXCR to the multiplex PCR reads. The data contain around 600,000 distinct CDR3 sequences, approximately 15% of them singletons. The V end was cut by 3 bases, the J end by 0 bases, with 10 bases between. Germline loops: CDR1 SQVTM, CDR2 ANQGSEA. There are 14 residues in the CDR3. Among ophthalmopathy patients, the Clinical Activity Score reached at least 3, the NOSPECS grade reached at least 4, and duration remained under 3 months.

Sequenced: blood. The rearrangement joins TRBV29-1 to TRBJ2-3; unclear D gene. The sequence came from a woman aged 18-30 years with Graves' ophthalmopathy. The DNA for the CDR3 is TGCAGCGTTGATGGTACCCCCAGCACAGATACGCAGTATTTT. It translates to CSVDGTPSTDTQYF.